The 30 T cell receptor beta chains below all came from one sample that was sequenced in a study of blood T cells in healthy people across ages. The second PCR ran roughly 6 to 12 cycles with a sample-barcoded 5' primer and J-beta primers. TCRdb called the 5' RACE reads again in MiXCR, with one record for every CDR3 protein. The sample shows some 750,000 distinct CDR3 sequences, 22% of them seen only once. Sequenced: blood. The receptor set was obtained from a man aged 70-80 years in good health.

This clonotype was found a few times. The chain combines TRBV28 with TRBJ1-4; no definite D call. Germline lookup yields CDR1 MDHEN and CDR2 SYDVKM. Deletions cut 7 bases from V and 0 bases from J, with 3 bases between. This CDR3 contains 12 residues. CDR3 DNA sequence: TGTGCCAGCACTACAACTAATGAAAAACTGTTTTTT. Residues: CASTTTNEKLFF.

This clonotype came up many times. V is TRBV4-3 and J is TRBJ1-4; 7 positions agree with TRBD1. Losses at the gene ends were 1 base for V and 8 bases for J; bases not matched to a gene: 4. The germline V gene encodes CDR1 LGHNA and CDR2 YSLEER. CDR3 length equals 14 residues. CDR3 DNA: TGCGCCAGCAGCCAAGGTCAGGGGGGCGAAAAACTGTTTTTT. Its protein is CASSQGQGGEKLFF.

The chain uses TRBV5-1 and TRBJ2-2; unclear D gene. The CDR3 loop spans 14 amino acids. Per the germline V gene, CDR1 is SGHRS and CDR2 is YFSETQ. Deletions cut 2 bases from V and 5 bases from J, with 10 bases between. CDR3 coding DNA: TGCGCCAGCAGCTTTGGGGTGGAGACCGGGGAGCTGTTTTTT. It specifies CASSFGVETGELFF.

This chain connects TRBV3-1 to TRBJ2-3; D possibly corresponds to TRBD2 (6 bases). Germline V gene sequence: CDR1 LGHDT, CDR2 YNNKEL (reference sequence). V was clipped by 1 base and J by 2 bases, with 16 bases between them. CDR3 size: 17 residues. The CDR3 DNA reads TGTGCCAGCAGCCAAGTTTATCAGGACTACAACACAGATACGCAGTATTTT. It specifies CASSQVYQDYNTDTQYF.

This clonotype has a handful of counts. The genes are TRBV12-3 or TRBV12-4 and TRBJ2-1; D remains ambiguous. This CDR3 is built from 14 residues. Trimming stripped 4 bases from V and 7 bases from J, with 14 bases between. CDR3 in DNA: TGTGCCAGCAGTTACCACTGGCCCCCAAATGAGCAGTTCTTC. This gives the protein CASSYHWPPNEQFF.

This clonotype was observed a few times. V usage is TRBV6-2 or TRBV6-3 and J usage is TRBJ2-4; TRBD1 agrees at 8 bases. Per the germline V gene, CDR1 is MNHEY and CDR2 is SVGEGT. With 4 bases clipped from V and 16 bases from J, the junction kept 9 bases outside the gene matches. CDR3 length: 12 amino acids. As DNA, the CDR3 is TGTGCCAGCAGTTTTCGACAGGGGAGGACATACTTC. It translates to CASSFRQGRTYF.

This clonotype was seen only once. This chain joins TRBV28 and TRBJ1-2, with a weak D call TRBD1 (5 bases). V lost 11 bases to trimming and J lost 2 bases, with 9 bases between them. Germline CDR1 and CDR2: MDHEN and SYDVKM. CDR3 length equals 11 residues. CDR3 DNA sequence: TGTGCCGTCCGGGACAACTATGGCTACACCTTC. Translation: CAVRDNYGYTF.

Only one count was recorded for this clonotype. The chain has TRBV5-1 and TRBJ2-3; D perhaps matches TRBD1 (5 bases). The germline V gene encodes CDR1 SGHRS and CDR2 YFSETQ. The germline V and J ends were trimmed by 6 bases and 4 bases, with 21 bases remaining between them. The CDR3 totals 16 residues. In DNA form, the CDR3 reads TGCGCCAGCACCACTGGTGGGGCTTGGATGGCAGATACGCAGTATTTT. Translated, it gives CASTTGGAWMADTQYF.

This clonotype was observed at least ten times. The V call is TRBV6-5, the J call TRBJ1-6; TRBD1 matches at 8 bases. Per germline, CDR1 MNHEY and CDR2 SVGAGI. This CDR3 region has 16 residues. The trim removed 2 bases at V and 7 bases at J, leaving 7 bases unmatched. The DNA for the CDR3 is TGTGCCAGCAGTTACGGACAGGGACCACGAAATTCACCCCTCCACTTT. It translates to CASSYGQGPRNSPLHF.

V and J are TRBV24-1 and TRBJ2-1; the D gene is possibly TRBD1 (5 bases). Looked up from germline, CDR1 is KGHDR and CDR2 is SFDVKD. This CDR3 contains 16 residues. V shed 4 bases and J shed 1 base, with 13 bases lying between them. Here the CDR3 DNA reads TGTGCCACCAGTGACTCAGGACAACTTTCCTACAATGAGCAGTTCTTC. This gives the protein CATSDSGQLSYNEQFF.

This clonotype showed up just a few times. This chain uses TRBV6-6 with TRBJ1-1; 8 nucleotides align to TRBD1. The CDR3 contains 15 residues. Germline CDR1 MNHNY, CDR2 SVGAGI (reference sequence). The V gene end was trimmed by 2 bases and the J gene end by 1 base; junction bases not matched to a gene: 3. The CDR3 region is CASSYPTGANTEAFF. CDR3 in DNA: TGTGCCAGCAGTTACCCGACAGGGGCGAACACTGAAGCTTTCTTT.

V is TRBV19 and J is TRBJ2-7; 8 bases match TRBD2. This CDR3 spans 15 amino acids. Germline-derived CDR1 and CDR2 are LNHDA and SQIVND (reference sequence). V shed 5 bases and J 2 bases; nucleotides not matched to a gene: 8. The CDR3: CASSEYRGGPYEQYF. CDR3 bases: TGTGCCAGTAGTGAGTACCGGGGGGGGCCCTACGAGCAGTACTTC.

This clonotype has just a few counts. V gene TRBV4-1 combines with J gene TRBJ1-3; D gene ambiguous. CDR1 MGHRA and CDR2 YSYEKL come from the germline V gene. V lost 0 bases, J lost 3 bases, and 9 bases lay in between. This CDR3 is 15 amino acids long. The CDR3: CASSQDITFGNTIYF. The CDR3 DNA reads as TGCGCCAGCAGCCAAGATATCACATTTGGAAACACCATATATTTT.

In this sample, this clonotype turned up a few times. This chain connects TRBV5-6 to TRBJ1-1, with unresolved D. CDR3 length equals 14 residues. V was shortened by 4 bases and J by 2 bases, with 12 bases between the two germline ends. Germline V gene lookup returns CDR1 SGHDT and CDR2 YYEEEE. The CDR3 protein is CASSLWQSNTEAFF. CDR3 DNA: TGTGCCAGCAGCCTTTGGCAGTCAAACACTGAAGCTTTCTTT.

This chain joins TRBV7-2 and TRBJ1-3; D not certain. Germline V CDR1 and CDR2: SGHTA, FQGNSA. The CDR3 consists of 15 residues. The ends were cut back, 5 bases at V and 2 bases at J, with 13 bases in the middle. CDR3 loop: CASSRGGGAGNTIYF. Written as DNA, the CDR3 is TGTGCCAGCAGCCGCGGAGGAGGAGCTGGAAACACCATATATTTT.

The rearrangement links TRBV10-3 to TRBJ2-3; D is uncertain. The CDR3 is 15 residues long. The V gene's germline CDR1 is ENHRY and CDR2 SYGVKD. The V gene lost 0 bases and the J gene lost 2 bases, with 9 bases spanning the gap. The CDR3 region has the DNA TGTGCCATCAGTGAGTCTTTTAGCATCACAGATACGCAGTATTTT. Encoded protein: CAISESFSITDTQYF.

This clonotype was recorded a few times. The chain employs TRBV14 and TRBJ2-3; 8 bases agree with TRBD1. CDR1 is SGHDN and CDR2 is FVKESK in the germline V gene. The CDR3 is 13 residues long. Losses at the gene ends were 4 bases for V and 6 bases for J; bases not matched to a gene: 3. The CDR3 DNA reads TGTGCCAGCAGCCCTGGGACAGGCGATACGCAGTATTTT. This encodes CASSPGTGDTQYF. The full variable domain, with the rest looked up from reference TRBV14 and TRBJ2-3, is EAGVTQFPSHSVIEKGQTVTLRCDPISGHDNLYWYRRVMGKEIKFLLHFVKESKQDESGMPNNRFLAERTGGTYSTLKVQPAELEDSGVYFCASSPGTGDTQYFGPGTRLTVL.

This clonotype was detected a few times. The chain carries TRBV7-9 and TRBJ2-1, with 8 bases matching TRBD2. Germline values: CDR1 SEHNR, CDR2 FQNEAQ (reference sequence). V was pared by 1 base and J by 2 bases, with 7 bases of the junction left unmatched. This CDR3 has 17 residues. The CDR3 spells CASSLGRREDPYNEQFF. CDR3 in DNA: TGTGCCAGCAGCTTAGGGCGGCGGGAGGATCCCTACAATGAGCAGTTCTTC.

The V call is TRBV3-1, the J call TRBJ1-1; D not resolved. Germline values: CDR1 LGHDT, CDR2 YNNKEL (reference sequence). There are 12 residues in the CDR3. Trimming took off 0 bases at V and 6 bases at J, with 5 bases between the two ends. The DNA for the CDR3 is TGTGCCAGCAGCCAAGAATTCGCTGAAGCTTTCTTT. Its translation is CASSQEFAEAFF.

This clonotype was detected many times. The chain couples TRBV25-1 to TRBJ2-1; 7 bases agree with TRBD2. Germline CDR1 and CDR2: MGHDK and SYGVNS. Losses at the gene ends were 8 bases for V and 0 bases for J; bases not matched to a gene: 4. The CDR3 is 14 residues long. The CDR3 DNA follows: TGTGCCAGCTCAAGGGACTACTCCTACAATGAGCAGTTCTTC. It translates to CASSRDYSYNEQFF.

The genes are TRBV6-6 and TRBJ2-7; 11 bases agree with TRBD1. There are 15 residues in the CDR3. V shed 2 bases, J shed 2 bases, and the junction held 2 bases outside the gene matches. Per the germline V gene, CDR1 is MNHNY and CDR2 is SVGAGI (reference sequence). DNA of the CDR3: TGTGCCAGCAGTTACGGGGGACAGGGGGCCTACGAGCAGTACGTC. Translating gives CASSYGGQGAYEQYV.

V usage is TRBV29-1 and J usage is TRBJ1-2; no clear D gene. Trimming removed 6 bases from V and 6 bases from J, with 14 bases in between. CDR1 is SQVTM and CDR2 is ANQGSEA in the germline V gene. CDR3 size: 12 residues. The CDR3 is CSVDDTYHGYTF. In DNA, the CDR3 is TGCAGCGTCGACGACACTTATCATGGCTACACCTTC. The full variable domain, in which reference TRBV29-1 and TRBJ1-2 provide the parts outside the CDR3, is SAVISQKPSRDICQRGTSLTIQCQVDSQVTMMFWYRQQPGQSLTLIATANQGSEATYESGFVIDKFPISRPNLTFSTLTVSNMSPEDSSIYLCSVDDTYHGYTFGSGTRLTVV.

V is TRBV7-9 and J is TRBJ1-2; no definite D call. Germline loops: CDR1 SEHNR, CDR2 FQNEAQ (reference sequence). The CDR3 contains 13 residues. Deletions cut 1 base from V and 3 bases from J, with 6 bases between. The CDR3 DNA reads TGTGCCAGCAGCTTAGTAGGGCACTATGGCTACACCTTC. This sequence encodes CASSLVGHYGYTF.

The DNA for the CDR3 is TGTGCCAGCAGCCAGTTCGGACTAGCAGACAATGAGCAGTTCTTC. Translation: CASSQFGLADNEQFF. This chain links TRBV7-2 with TRBJ2-5, with 8 bases lining up with TRBD2. The J call is in doubt because the DNA end fits TRBJ2-1 better. CDR1 is SGHTA, CDR2 FQGNSA, per germline. The CDR3 has 15 residues.

This clonotype was picked up a small number of times. J is TRBJ1-2 and V is TRBV20-1; D not resolved. The CDR3 covers 13 residues. The germline V gene has CDR1 DFQATT and CDR2 SNEGSKA (reference sequence). V was trimmed by 0 bases and J by 4 bases, leaving 9 bases between them. The CDR3 DNA is TGCAGTGCTAGAGATCAGACGGGCTATGGCTACACCTTC. Translating it yields CSARDQTGYGYTF.

This clonotype was observed a single time. This chain connects TRBV29-1 to TRBJ2-1; D call uncertain. Trimming shortened V by 0 bases and J by 7 bases, and 7 bases separated the two germline ends. There are 12 residues in the CDR3. The germline CDR1 and CDR2 sequences are SQVTM and ANQGSEA. CDR3 amino acids: CSVEDGANEQFF. The CDR3 region has the DNA TGCAGCGTTGAAGATGGAGCTAATGAGCAGTTCTTC.

This clonotype was seen just once. Just one base apart from a much larger clone, this may be a read error. The chain couples TRBV6-1 to TRBJ2-5; perhaps TRBD2 as D (7 bases). Germline V gives CDR1 MNHNS, CDR2 SASEGT. The CDR3 runs to 13 residues. The CDR3 DNA sequence: TGTGCCAGCAGGCCCGGGGGGCAAGACACCCAGTACTTC. Translation: CASRPGGQDTQYF.

This clonotype was counted at least ten times. The chain employs TRBV12-3 or TRBV12-4 and TRBJ2-1; possibly TRBD2 for D (5 bases). V was cut by 6 bases and J by 7 bases, with 10 bases left in between. The CDR3 is 12 residues long. The CDR3, as DNA: TGTGCCAGCAGCCGGGGTCAAAATGAGCAGTTCTTC. Protein product: CASSRGQNEQFF.

The chain is built from TRBV7-9 and TRBJ1-1; D remains ambiguous. The CDR3 consists of 14 residues. Germline V gene lookup returns CDR1 SEHNR and CDR2 FQNEAQ (reference sequence). V was trimmed by 2 bases and J by 10 bases, leaving 17 bases between them. CDR3 sequence reads: CASSLLELFRGAFF. Written as DNA, the CDR3 is TGTGCCAGCAGCTTATTAGAGCTCTTCAGAGGAGCTTTCTTT.

This clonotype was recorded a few times. The V gene is TRBV15, the J gene TRBJ2-3; D is unresolved. Germline V gives CDR1 LNHNV, CDR2 YYDKDF (reference sequence). The CDR3 has 13 amino acids. V gave up 5 bases and J gave up 2 bases, with 8 bases separating them. The CDR3 DNA reads as TGTGCCACCAGCGGACCCTACACAGATACGCAGTATTTT. Translation: CATSGPYTDTQYF. The entire variable domain, with the rest obtained from reference TRBV15 and TRBJ2-3, is as follows: DAMVIQNPRYQVTQFGKPVTLSCSQTLNHNVMYWYQQKSSQAPKLLFHYYDKDFNNEADTPDNFQSRRPNTSFCFLDIRSPGLGDTAMYLCATSGPYTDTQYFGPGTRLTVL.